This TCR beta chain was sequenced for a study of T cells after yellow fever vaccination. By 5'RACE template switching, TCR cDNA was produced, with a universal primer site and UMIs added in the process. TCRdb used MiXCR to reprocess the 5' RACE reads, holding one entry per CDR3 protein. The sample lists 250,000 to 350,000 distinct CDR3 sequences; 3.5% to 4.5% were seen once. Study-wide findings and caveats: Weaker in magnitude, the secondary response showed a faster peak on day 5 versus 15. Most clones from primary vaccination resurfaced after the booster (around 97% CD4, less than 90% CD8). FACS-sorted repertoires could contain abundant clonotypes contaminating from the bulk population.

Concerning this clonotype itself: Its antigen is unknown. A read error may be the cause here, since a much bigger clone is one base away.

This CDR3 is built from 18 residues. Per the germline V gene, CDR1 is SGHRS and CDR2 is YFSETQ. The source was PBMCs, collected 15 days after the yellow fever booster vaccination. This clonotype was obtained from a man aged 18 to 35 who received the YFV17D yellow fever vaccine. The V gene is TRBV5-1, the J gene TRBJ2-2; either TRBD1 or TRBD2 may supply D (5 bases each). DNA for the CDR3: TGCGCCAGCAGCTTGGGGCAGGCCGGGACGGTGAACACCGGGGAGCTGATTTTT. This gives the protein CASSLGQAGTVNTGELIF. Combining the CDR3 with reference TRBV5-1 and TRBJ2-2 gives the whole variable domain KAGVTQTPRYLIKTRGQQVTLSCSPISGHRSVSWYQQTPGQGLQFLFEYFSETQRNKGNFPGRFSGRQFSNSRSEMNVSTLELGDSALYLCASSLGQAGTVNTGELIFGEGSRLTVL.